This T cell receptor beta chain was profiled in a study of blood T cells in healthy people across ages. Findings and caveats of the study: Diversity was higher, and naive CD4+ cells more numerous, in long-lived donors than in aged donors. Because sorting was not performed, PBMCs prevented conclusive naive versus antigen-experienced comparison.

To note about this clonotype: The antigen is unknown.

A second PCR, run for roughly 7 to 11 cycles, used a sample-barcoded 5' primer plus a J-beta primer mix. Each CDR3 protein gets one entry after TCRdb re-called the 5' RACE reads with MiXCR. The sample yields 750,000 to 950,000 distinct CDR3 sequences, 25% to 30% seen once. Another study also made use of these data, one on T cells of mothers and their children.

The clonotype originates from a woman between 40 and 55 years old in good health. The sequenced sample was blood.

Here the CDR3 DNA reads TGTGCCAGCAGCTACAGACAGGCGGGGTATGGAGGCTACACCTTC. The encoded protein is CASSYRQAGYGGYTF. The chain couples TRBV12-3 or TRBV12-4 to TRBJ1-2; possible D gene TRBD1, 6 bases. The CDR3 runs 15 residues. V was cut by 6 bases and J by 8 bases, with 22 bases left in between.